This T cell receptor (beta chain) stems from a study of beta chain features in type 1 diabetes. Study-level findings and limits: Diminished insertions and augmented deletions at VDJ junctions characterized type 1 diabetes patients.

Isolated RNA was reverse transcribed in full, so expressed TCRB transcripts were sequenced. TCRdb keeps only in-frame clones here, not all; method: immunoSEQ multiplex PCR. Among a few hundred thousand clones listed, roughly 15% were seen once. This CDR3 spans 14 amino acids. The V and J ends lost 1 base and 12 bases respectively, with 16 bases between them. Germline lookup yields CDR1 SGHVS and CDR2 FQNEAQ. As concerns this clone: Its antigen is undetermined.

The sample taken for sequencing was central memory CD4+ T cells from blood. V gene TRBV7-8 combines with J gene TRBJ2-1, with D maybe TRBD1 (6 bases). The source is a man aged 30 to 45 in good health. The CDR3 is CASSLGGGSRWQFF. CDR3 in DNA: TGTGCCAGCAGCTTAGGAGGGGGTTCCCGGTGGCAGTTCTTC.